Below, 26 T cell receptor beta chains from the same sample are listed, as sequenced in a study of T-cell reconstitution after alpha-beta-depleted transplantation in children. Researchers prepared the TCRbeta library using unique molecular identifiers, the study reports. One entry per CDR3 protein, called by TCRdb with MiXCR from the PCR reads. The repertoire holds 200,000 to 300,000 distinct CDR3 sequences, with around 25% as singletons. Sequencing used PBMCs, obtained before TCRalphabeta/CD19-depleted stem cell transplant. All receptors derive from a girl between 2 and 10 years old with Fanconi anemia, due to receive a stem cell transplant.

This clonotype was counted a few times. J is TRBJ2-5 and V is TRBV6-5, with 9 bases matching TRBD1. The V segment lost 0 bases and the J segment 2 bases; nucleotides outside the gene matches: 10. Germline-derived CDR1 and CDR2 are MNHEY and SVGAGI. There are 18 residues in the CDR3. For the CDR3, the DNA is TGTGCCAGCAGTTACTCCCCCTGGACAGGGGTAAAACAAGAGACCCAGTACTTC. Amino acid sequence: CASSYSPWTGVKQETQYF.

Remarks on this clonotype: At one end the junction does not follow the germline gene, possibly because of a read error. The gene calls are TRBV10-3 and TRBJ2-5; TRBD1 might be the D (6 bases). Germline V gene sequence: CDR1 ENHRY, CDR2 SYGVKD. This CDR3 has 16 residues. CDR3 DNA: TGTGCCATCAGTGACAGCCGTTGGGGACACCAAGGGACCCAGTACTTC. This encodes CAISDSRWGHQGTQYF.

This clonotype was recorded a few times. This sequence joins TRBV29-1 and TRBJ1-5; 7 positions match TRBD1. This CDR3 has 15 residues. From germline, CDR1 is SQVTM and CDR2 ANQGSEA. Trimming at V came to 4 bases and at J to 4 bases, leaving 10 bases not matched to a gene. The DNA for the CDR3 is TGCAGCGTTGGGGAAACAGGGGACCCAAATCAGCCCCAGCATTTT. The encoded protein is CSVGETGDPNQPQHF.

This chain's CDR3 is CSARTGELGLIQYF. The CDR3 bases are TGCAGTGCTAGGACAGGGGAACTAGGGCTGATCCAGTACTTC. The chain links TRBV20-1 to TRBJ2-5, with TRBD1 identical over 8 bases. Trimming cost V 3 bases and J 10 bases; bases outside gene matches: 13. The CDR3 is 14 amino acids. Germline loops: CDR1 DFQATT, CDR2 SNEGSKA (reference sequence).

There are many counts of this clonotype. The rearrangement joins TRBV7-3 to TRBJ1-3, with D possibly TRBD1 on 6 matching bases. V was trimmed by 1 base and J by 0 bases, leaving 7 bases between them. The CDR3 covers 15 residues. From germline, CDR1 is SGHTA and CDR2 FQGTGA. CDR3 loop: CASSLIGGSGNTIYF. The CDR3 DNA reads as TGTGCCAGCAGCTTAATAGGGGGCTCTGGAAACACCATATATTTT.

This sequence joins TRBV13 and TRBJ2-7; TRBD2 might be the D (6 bases). V was cut by 4 bases and J by 3 bases, with 10 bases left in between. The CDR3 has 13 amino acids. In germline, CDR1 is PRHDT, CDR2 FYEKMQ (reference sequence). The CDR3: CASSWGESYEQYF. As DNA, the CDR3 is TGTGCCAGCAGCTGGGGGGAAAGCTACGAGCAGTACTTC.

This rearrangement joins TRBV29-1 to TRBJ2-6; maybe TRBD1 (6 bases). Germline V CDR1 and CDR2: SQVTM, ANQGSEA. V lost 0 bases to trimming and J lost 2 bases, with 14 bases between them. This CDR3 comprises 17 residues. The CDR3 DNA reads TGCAGCGTTGAAGATCCACTGGCAGGGGCTGGGGCCAACGTCCTGACTTTC. This encodes CSVEDPLAGAGANVLTF.

This clonotype was counted ten times or more. The chain couples TRBV12-3 or TRBV12-4 to TRBJ2-7; D uncertain. Trimming stripped 0 bases from V and 0 bases from J, with 6 bases between. The CDR3 has 14 residues. CDR3 DNA: TGTGCCAGCAGTTTAGCGGCAAGCTCCTACGAGCAGTACTTC. This translates into CASSLAASSYEQYF.

The rearrangement joins TRBV20-1 to TRBJ2-7; 9 nucleotides agree with TRBD2. The V gene end was trimmed by 5 bases and the J gene end by 4 bases; junction bases not matched to a gene: 6. CDR3 length: 13 amino acids. CDR1 and CDR2 (germline): DFQATT, SNEGSKA (reference sequence). CDR3 region: CSADRLAAYEQYF. The DNA of the CDR3 is TGCAGTGCTGACCGACTAGCGGCATACGAGCAGTACTTC.

The chain carries TRBV7-2 and TRBJ2-7; 7 bases match TRBD2. This CDR3 is built from 14 residues. V shed 5 bases, J shed 9 bases, and the junction held 13 bases outside the gene matches. Germline values: CDR1 SGHTA, CDR2 FQGNSA. CDR3 DNA sequence: TGTGCCAGCAGCCCAGGAGCGGGGACTACGAGGCAGTACTTC. It codes for CASSPGAGTTRQYF.

The V call is TRBV5-4, the J call TRBJ2-5, with D unresolved. The CDR3 extends over 14 amino acids. The germline V gene encodes CDR1 SGHNT and CDR2 YYREEE (reference sequence). V lost 0 bases and J lost 5, with 11 bases in between. For the CDR3, the DNA is TGTGCCAGCAGCTTGGCCGGCCAAAGCGAGACCCAGTACTTC. This sequence encodes CASSLAGQSETQYF.

At least ten counts were recorded for this clonotype. The chain recombines TRBV29-1 with TRBJ1-2; 10 nucleotides align to TRBD1. Trimming removed 2 bases from V and 5 bases from J; junction bases left unmatched: 5. CDR1 and CDR2 (germline): SQVTM, ANQGSEA. The CDR3 covers 14 residues. This CDR3 reads CSVEPGTGVYGYTF. The CDR3 DNA sequence: TGCAGCGTTGAACCCGGGACAGGGGTTTATGGCTACACCTTC. The full variable domain, its missing parts supplied by reference TRBV29-1 and TRBJ1-2, is SAVISQKPSRDICQRGTSLTIQCQVDSQVTMMFWYRQQPGQSLTLIATANQGSEATYESGFVIDKFPISRPNLTFSTLTVSNMSPEDSSIYLCSVEPGTGVYGYTFGSGTRLTVV.

This clonotype was counted ten times or more. This chain links TRBV29-1 with TRBJ2-3; D possibly uses TRBD1 or TRBD2 (5 bases each). Per the germline V gene, CDR1 is SQVTM and CDR2 is ANQGSEA. Deletions cut 5 bases from V and 0 bases from J, with 15 bases between. This CDR3 contains 15 residues. As DNA, the CDR3 is TGCAGCGTTCATCCGGGACCTCCGAGCACAGATACGCAGTATTTT. This gives the protein CSVHPGPPSTDTQYF.

This clonotype was counted ten times or more. The chain has TRBV12-3 or TRBV12-4 and TRBJ2-1; 9 bases match TRBD2. V was clipped by 4 bases and J by 13 bases; unmatched bases: 5. This CDR3 is 12 amino acids long. For the CDR3, the DNA is TGTGCCAGCAGTTCCGGGACTAGCAGACAGTTCTTC. Protein sequence: CASSSGTSRQFF.

This chain joins TRBV29-1 and TRBJ2-7; D unclear. Germline assignment: CDR1 SQVTM and CDR2 ANQGSEA. The CDR3 loop spans 12 amino acids. Trimming left V 4 bases short and J 5 bases short, with 12 bases between. CDR3 nucleotides: TGCAGCGTTGTTTGGGCAGGCGACGAGCAGTACTTC. Translated, it gives CSVVWAGDEQYF.

V gene TRBV20-1 combines with J gene TRBJ1-1; 9 bases are shared with TRBD1. Germline V gives CDR1 DFQATT, CDR2 SNEGSKA (reference sequence). This CDR3 spans 16 amino acids. The V and J ends lost 0 bases and 3 bases, in that order; junction bases with no gene match: 8. For the CDR3, the DNA is TGCAGTGCTAGAGATGGGACAGGGTGGCGGGACACTGAAGCTTTCTTT. Amino acid sequence: CSARDGTGWRDTEAFF.

This clonotype was observed a few times. V is TRBV20-1 and J is TRBJ2-7; 9 nucleotides match TRBD1. V lost 3 bases, J lost 3 bases, and 6 bases stayed unmatched. CDR3 length equals 14 residues. CDR1 is DFQATT and CDR2 is SNEGSKA in the germline V gene (reference sequence). CDR3 sequence reads: CSARDRDRVYEQYF. CDR3 in DNA: TGCAGTGCTAGGGATAGGGACAGGGTCTACGAGCAGTACTTC.

This clonotype was detected a few times. This chain uses TRBV20-1 with TRBJ2-1; no firm D call. Germline V gene sequence: CDR1 DFQATT, CDR2 SNEGSKA (reference sequence). Trimming removed 1 base at V and 5 bases at J, with 18 bases between. This CDR3 spans 16 amino acids. The CDR3 region is CSARGQDWTYHNEQFF. In DNA, the CDR3 is TGCAGTGCTAGAGGTCAAGACTGGACCTACCACAATGAGCAGTTCTTC.

The chain couples TRBV20-1 to TRBJ1-4; D is unresolved. Germline V CDR1 and CDR2: DFQATT, SNEGSKA (reference sequence). The CDR3 runs to 15 residues. The ends were cut back, 3 bases at V and 2 bases at J, with 13 bases in the middle. CDR3 amino acids: CSASGGPGTNEKLFF. Here the CDR3 DNA reads TGCAGTGCTAGTGGTGGACCCGGGACTAATGAAAAACTGTTTTTT.

The chain has TRBV18 and TRBJ2-3; tentatively, D is TRBD1 (5 bases). CDR3 size: 15 residues. V was cut by 0 bases and J by 7 bases, with 14 bases left in between. The germline CDR1 and CDR2 sequences are KGHSH and LQKENI. CDR3 in amino acids: CASSPPGRKAYTQYF. CDR3 in DNA: TGTGCCAGCTCACCACCGGGGCGGAAGGCATATACGCAGTATTTT. Drawing the rest from reference TRBV18 and TRBJ2-3, the complete variable domain is NAGVMQNPRHLVRRRGQEARLRCSPMKGHSHVYWYRQLPEEGLKFMVYLQKENIIDESGMPKERFSAEFPKEGPSILRIQQVVRGDSAAYFCASSPPGRKAYTQYFGPGTRLTVL.

This clonotype was detected only a few times. The V call is TRBV20-1, the J call TRBJ2-7, with D perhaps matching TRBD2 (6 bases). Trimming shortened V by 1 base and J by 7 bases, and 20 bases separated the two germline ends. The CDR3 covers 15 residues. From germline, CDR1 is DFQATT and CDR2 SNEGSKA (reference sequence). CDR3 DNA sequence: TGCAGTGCTAGAGTTAGGGCGGGAATGAGTCGGGAGCAGTACTTC. Translated, it gives CSARVRAGMSREQYF.

A few counts support this clonotype. The CDR3 loop is CASSFPSHHNEQFF. In DNA, the CDR3 is TGTGCCAGCAGCTTTCCTAGCCACCACAATGAGCAGTTCTTC. V and J are TRBV7-9 and TRBJ2-1; D possibly corresponds to TRBD2 (5 bases). CDR1 SEHNR and CDR2 FQNEAQ come from the germline V gene (reference sequence). The CDR3 consists of 14 residues. Trimming left V 3 bases short and J 5 bases short, with 11 bases between.

This clonotype was recorded at least ten times. The J gene is TRBJ1-6, the V gene TRBV12-3 or TRBV12-4; D is perhaps TRBD1 (5 bases). The CDR3 runs to 12 residues. The V end lost 10 bases, the J end lost 8 bases, and 12 bases lay between the germline ends. CDR3: CAIAEGDSPLHF. The CDR3 DNA sequence: TGTGCCATTGCGGAAGGGGATTCACCCCTCCACTTT.

This clonotype has only one observation. The chain combines TRBV15 with TRBJ1-1, with D unresolved. The V gene's germline CDR1 is LNHNV and CDR2 YYDKDF (reference sequence). The CDR3 runs 16 residues. The V end lost 0 bases, the J end lost 4 bases, and 15 bases lay between the germline ends. The CDR3 sequence is CATSRDFRLAGTEAFF. CDR3 sequence (DNA): TGTGCCACCAGCAGAGATTTTAGGCTGGCGGGCACTGAAGCTTTCTTT.

This clonotype has ten or more counts. The rearrangement joins TRBV20-1 to TRBJ2-1, with TRBD1 matching over 11 bases. J gave up 4 bases and V 0 bases, and 17 bases lay outside the gene matches. Germline CDR1 is DFQATT and CDR2 is SNEGSKA (reference sequence). The CDR3 has 20 amino acids. This CDR3 is CSARDLLDRGPPGVYNEQFF. In DNA form, the CDR3 reads TGCAGTGCTAGAGATCTGCTGGACAGGGGGCCTCCGGGGGTATACAATGAGCAGTTCTTC.

The chain links TRBV5-1 to TRBJ1-3; D is uncertain. From germline, CDR1 is SGHRS and CDR2 YFSETQ. The CDR3 totals 13 residues. Trimming cost V 2 bases and J 7 bases, with 10 bases left between them. Here the CDR3 DNA reads TGCGCCAGCAGCTTAGTACCGACGAACACCATATATTTT. This translates into CASSLVPTNTIYF.